Sequencing of this TCR beta chain was carried out in a study of T-cell reconstitution after alpha-beta-depleted transplantation in children. TCRbeta library construction was performed incorporating unique molecular identifiers. TCRdb passed the PCR reads through MiXCR, listing each CDR3 protein once. The table records roughly 200,000 distinct CDR3 sequences, 13% to 15% of them present only once. V gave up 3 bases and J gave up 3 bases, with 14 bases separating them. The length of the CDR3 is 15 residues. Germline V gives CDR1 MNHEY, CDR2 SVGEGT. This sample comprised PBMCs from the stem cell graft donor, obtained from the stem cell graft. The receptor was isolated from a human donor who donated a stem cell graft to a child with acute lymphoblastic leukemia. The rearrangement joins TRBV6-2 or TRBV6-3 to TRBJ1-1; D is uncertain. The CDR3 loop reads CASSYGGGGYTEAFF. The CDR3 DNA follows: TGTGCCAGCAGTTATGGAGGAGGAGGGTACACTGAAGCTTTCTTT.